This TCR beta chain was documented in a study of prognosis after radiotherapy for stage I lung cancer. Across the study: Concurrent therapy with stereotactic body radiotherapy was received by no patient. Study-level points and caveats: Some TCR clones were expanded. Whether these clones were tumor-specific was not determined.

Per the germline V gene, CDR1 is KGHSH and CDR2 is LQKENI. The CDR3 covers 14 residues. Template was genomic DNA; TCR beta CDR3 amplified in two multiplex PCR rounds. Primers specific to each TRBV and TRBJ gene were used in first-round PCR. TCRdb reprocessed the multiplex PCR reads with MiXCR, giving one entry per CDR3 protein. The sample lists roughly 13,000 distinct CDR3 sequences; 55% to 65% were seen once. This clonotype was recorded many times. Its antigen remains unknown. The junction departs from germline at one end; a sequencing error may be responsible. Among the patients, all were node-negative on CT and PET/CT, and none had received prior chemotherapy or radiotherapy or had other malignancies. Two separate time points each saw a draw of 6 to 6.5 milliliters of peripheral blood.

The input for sequencing was PBMCs, taken before or after stereotactic body radiation therapy (not recorded which). The chain combines TRBV18 with TRBJ2-7; the D is unclear. The source of this sequence is a donor of 50 years or more with non-small cell lung cancer. CDR3 sequence (DNA): TGTGCCAGCCCACCACAGTCCAGGTTCTACGAGCAGTACTTC. Protein: CASPPQSRFYEQYF.